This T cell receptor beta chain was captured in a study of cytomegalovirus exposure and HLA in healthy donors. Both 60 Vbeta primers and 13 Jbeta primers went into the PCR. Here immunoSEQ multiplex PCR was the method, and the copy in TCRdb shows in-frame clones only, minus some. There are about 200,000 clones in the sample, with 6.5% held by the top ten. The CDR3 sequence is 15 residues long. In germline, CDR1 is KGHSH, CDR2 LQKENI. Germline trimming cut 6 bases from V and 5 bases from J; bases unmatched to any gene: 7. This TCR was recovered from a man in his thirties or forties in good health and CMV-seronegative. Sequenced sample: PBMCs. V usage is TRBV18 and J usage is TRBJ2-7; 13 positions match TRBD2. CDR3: CASSTTSGRSNEQYF. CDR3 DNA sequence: TGTGCCAGCTCGACGACTAGCGGGAGGTCCAACGAGCAGTACTTC. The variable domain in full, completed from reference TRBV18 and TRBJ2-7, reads NAGVMQNPRHLVRRRGQEARLRCSPMKGHSHVYWYRQLPEEGLKFMVYLQKENIIDESGMPKERFSAEFPKEGPSILRIQQVVRGDSAAYFCASSTTSGRSNEQYFGPGTRLTVT.